This section outlines one T cell receptor beta chain sequence together with its context. TCRdb's copy holds only in-frame clones and misses some; the assay was immunoSEQ multiplex PCR. The sample records tens of thousands of clones, roughly 90% being singletons. Germline V CDR1 and CDR2: LGHDT, YNNKEL (reference sequence). The CDR3 length is 18 residues. V shed 4 bases and J 0 bases; nucleotides not matched to a gene: 12. This entry comes from a study of blood T cell repertoires in COVID-19. The sample comprised peripheral blood. This receptor was taken from a human donor in a cohort sampled during active COVID-19. The gene calls are TRBV3-1 (or the pseudogene TRBV3-2) and TRBJ2-4, with 7 positions matching TRBD2. In DNA, the CDR3 is TGTGCCAGCAGCCTGGCGGGGGATTTCCTATTAGCCAAAAACATTCAGTACTTC. Its protein is CASSLAGDFLLAKNIQYF.